Listed here are 17 T cell receptor beta chains from one sample, sequenced in a study of regulatory T cells in long-lasting Graves disease. Arm-PCR with iRepertoire HTBI primers amplified the CDR3 regions for these TCR beta libraries. TCRdb called the multiplex PCR reads again in MiXCR, with one record for every CDR3 protein. The sample has hundreds of thousands of distinct CDR3 sequences; about 16% are singletons. Stated time point: newly diagnosed GD, antithyroid drugs for less than 3 months. There was RNA extracted from PBMCs, and the TCR library was made from it. The sample was also reused in another study, on T cells in Graves' hyperthyroidism and ophthalmopathy.

Material: peripheral blood mononuclear cells (PBMCs), obtained at new diagnosis, from a patient treated with antithyroid drugs. Receptors originate from a man aged 18 to 29 with Graves disease.

In its sample, this clonotype was seen many times. V is TRBV28 and J is TRBJ2-7; the D gene could be TRBD1 or TRBD2 (5 bases each). Germline CDR1 and CDR2: MDHEN and SYDVKM. The CDR3 is 14 residues long. The V gene lost 4 bases and the J gene lost 2 bases, with 12 bases spanning the gap. CDR3 sequence (DNA): TGTGCCAGCAGTTCCCGGGGCTCCACCTACGAGCAGTACTTC. As protein: CASSSRGSTYEQYF.

This clonotype showed up many times. The chain uses TRBV11-2 and TRBJ2-7, with D unresolved. The V and J ends lost 0 bases and 1 base respectively, with 7 bases between them. This CDR3 spans 14 amino acids. The V gene's germline CDR1 is SGHAT and CDR2 FQNNGV. The CDR3 spells CASSLDQGSYEQYF. The DNA for the CDR3 is TGTGCCAGCAGCTTAGATCAAGGGTCCTACGAGCAGTACTTC.

A remark on this clonotype: This may come from a read error, since a much larger clone is one base off. The chain links TRBV29-1 to TRBJ2-7; D is perhaps TRBD1 (5 bases). Germline CDR1 and CDR2: SQVTM and ANQGSEA. The CDR3 consists of 13 residues. V was cut by 5 bases and J by 7 bases, with 18 bases left in between. Here the CDR3 DNA reads TGCAGCGTTCTCCCCGACAGTAACAATGAGCAGTACTTC. Translated: CSVLPDSNNEQYF.

In its sample, this clonotype was seen a few times. V and J are TRBV29-1 and TRBJ2-3, with TRBD1 matching 7 bases. Germline V gene data show CDR1 as SQVTM and CDR2 as ANQGSEA. This CDR3 is 13 amino acids long. The junction had 5 bases not matched to a gene; V was cut back by 7 bases and J by 1 base. The CDR3 is CSGTGVGTDTQYF. The CDR3 coding sequence is TGCAGCGGAACAGGGGTTGGCACAGATACGCAGTATTTT.

This clonotype was seen repeatedly, ten times or more. The gene calls are TRBV20-1 and TRBJ2-7, with D possibly TRBD1 on 6 matching bases. V shed 5 bases and J shed 3 bases, with 14 bases lying between them. Germline V CDR1 and CDR2: DFQATT, SNEGSKA (reference sequence). The CDR3 extends over 13 amino acids. This CDR3 reads CSAHAMDSYEQYF. CDR3 coding DNA: TGCAGTGCTCACGCTATGGACAGCTACGAGCAGTACTTC.

This clonotype was counted between two and nine times. The chain carries TRBV5-4 and TRBJ2-5, with 10 bases fitting TRBD2. This CDR3 has 15 amino acids. Per germline, CDR1 SGHNT and CDR2 YYREEE (reference sequence). The V segment lost 0 bases and the J segment 2 bases; nucleotides outside the gene matches: 1. CDR3 loop: CASSLGGLAQETQYF. In DNA, the CDR3 is TGTGCCAGCAGCTTGGGGGGACTAGCGCAAGAGACCCAGTACTTC.

The chain joins TRBV19 to TRBJ2-2; D tentatively fits TRBD1 or TRBD2 (5 bases each). The CDR3 loop spans 15 amino acids. Germline CDR1 reads LNHDA; CDR2 reads SQIVND (reference sequence). Trimming pared 4 bases from V and 4 bases from J, leaving 13 bases between. CDR3 nucleotides: TGTGCCAGTAGTACCTTTTTCGGGGCCACCGGGGAGCTGTTTTTT. Translated, it gives CASSTFFGATGELFF. The complete variable domain, with remaining parts taken from reference TRBV19 and TRBJ2-2, reads DGGITQSPKYLFRKEGQNVTLSCEQNLNHDAMYWYRQDPGQGLRLIYYSQIVNDFQKGDIAEGYSVSREKKESFPLTVTSAQKNPTAFYLCASSTFFGATGELFFGEGSRLTVL.

This clonotype occurred many times. The gene calls are TRBV12-3 or TRBV12-4 and TRBJ1-4, with a possible D match to TRBD1 (6 bases). Trimming took off 3 bases at V and 8 bases at J, with 13 bases between the two ends. The CDR3 loop spans 14 amino acids. CDR3 loop: CASSFAQRGEKLFF. CDR3 coding DNA: TGTGCCAGCAGTTTCGCACAGAGGGGGGAAAAACTGTTTTTT.

This clonotype has a count of ten or more. The chain joins TRBV20-1 to TRBJ2-1; 12 nucleotides agree with TRBD2. CDR1 DFQATT and CDR2 SNEGSKA come from the germline V gene (reference sequence). This CDR3 has 17 residues. After removal of 2 bases from V and 9 bases from J, the junction contained 14 bases not matched to a gene. This chain's CDR3 is CSARTQGASGRGIEQFF. DNA for the CDR3: TGCAGTGCTAGAACCCAGGGGGCTAGCGGGAGGGGCATTGAGCAGTTCTTC.

This clonotype has at least ten counts. This chain connects TRBV11-2 to TRBJ1-6; D remains ambiguous. The CDR3 loop spans 11 amino acids. Germline assignment: CDR1 SGHAT and CDR2 FQNNGV. CDR3 amino acids: CASGGDSPLHF. The CDR3 bases are TGTGCTTCGGGAGGTGATTCACCCCTCCACTTT.

This clonotype was observed at least ten times. The chain employs TRBV6-2 or TRBV6-3 and TRBJ2-1; 10 bases fit TRBD2. The CDR3 is 22 residues long. V was clipped by 2 bases and J by 5 bases; unmatched bases: 24. The germline V gene has CDR1 MNHEY and CDR2 SVGEGT. DNA of the CDR3: TGTGCCAGCAGTTACGCCCCTCTTCTTCTAGCGGGGGTGGCAGGGGGTAACAATGAGCAGTTCTTC. Translated, it gives CASSYAPLLLAGVAGGNNEQFF.

This clonotype has ten or more counts. This chain joins TRBV3-1 and TRBJ2-7; D possibly uses TRBD1 or TRBD2 (6 bases each). Trimming pared 5 bases from V and 0 bases from J, leaving 11 bases between. Germline CDR1 and CDR2: LGHDT and YNNKEL (reference sequence). CDR3 size: 14 residues. The DNA for the CDR3 is TGTGCCAGCAGCGGGACGGGGGCCTCCTACGAGCAGTACTTC. This encodes CASSGTGASYEQYF.

This clonotype showed up just a few times. This chain uses TRBV6-1 with TRBJ2-2; D perhaps matches TRBD2 (6 bases). This CDR3 contains 14 residues. V lost 6 bases, J lost 1 base, and 9 bases lay in between. CDR1 MNHNS and CDR2 SASEGT come from the germline V gene. CDR3 loop: CASRDSGNTGELFF. CDR3 bases: TGTGCCAGCAGGGATAGCGGGAACACCGGGGAGCTGTTTTTT.

Only a few counts were recorded for this clonotype. The chain uses TRBV5-1 and TRBJ2-3; 11 bases match TRBD2. The CDR3 runs 18 residues. From germline, CDR1 is SGHRS and CDR2 YFSETQ. V was clipped by 3 bases and J by 4 bases; unmatched bases: 13. CDR3 DNA: TGCGCCAGCAGCTACGGAACGCTAGCGGGAGGCGGGTCAGATACGCAGTATTTT. Translated: CASSYGTLAGGGSDTQYF.

This clonotype was observed a few times. CDR3 DNA sequence: TGTGCCAGCAGAGGGGGACAGAGCAATCAGCCCCAGCATTTT. This gives the protein CASRGGQSNQPQHF. This chain links TRBV2 with TRBJ1-5; 7 bases match TRBD1. With V trimmed by 6 bases and J by 1 base, 3 bases remained unmatched. Germline CDR1 reads SNHLY; CDR2 reads FYNNEI. The CDR3 has 14 amino acids. The variable domain in full, with the rest retrieved from reference TRBV2 and TRBJ1-5, is EPEVTQTPSHQVTQMGQEVILRCVPISNHLYFYWYRQILGQKVEFLVSFYNNEISEKSEIFDDQFSVERPDGSNFTLKIRSTKLEDSAMYFCASRGGQSNQPQHFGDGTRLSIL.

Ten or more counts support this clonotype. The chain combines TRBV12-3 or TRBV12-4 with TRBJ1-5; 7 nucleotides line up with TRBD1. V was clipped by 4 bases and J by 9 bases; unmatched bases: 9. The length of the CDR3 is 14 residues. The CDR3 nucleotides read TGTGCCAGCAGTTCGAACAGGGGCTCGGGGCCCCAGCATTTT. Encoded protein: CASSSNRGSGPQHF.

This clonotype came up many times. V usage is TRBV11-2 and J usage is TRBJ2-1; TRBD2 matches 7 bases. Germline trimming cut 1 base from V and 5 bases from J; bases unmatched to any gene: 5. Germline CDR1 reads SGHAT; CDR2 reads FQNNGV. The CDR3 consists of 15 residues. The CDR3 protein is CASSLGGGAHNEQFF. The CDR3 region has the DNA TGTGCCAGCAGCTTAGGCGGGGGAGCCCACAATGAGCAGTTCTTC.